Sequencing of this T cell receptor beta chain was carried out in a study of shared clonotypes between healthy human individuals. Turning to the study itself: The donor group consisted of two women and three men, aged 18 to 49. Study-wide points: Sampling included only blood; tissue repertoires likely differ. As a rule, naive subsets had a larger estimated richness than memory subsets.

Concerning this clone: Antigen: not known.

Methods used by the authors: ImmunoSEQ only sent back junction sequences with no quality scores, so filtering was done differently. The repertoire was sequenced with immunoSEQ multiplex PCR; TCRdb's copy has only in-frame clones and lacks some. That table gives V, J and clone size, and the DNA gave D and trimming. The sample records about 120,000 clones, 55% to 80% being singletons. The CDR3 contains 14 residues. V shed 8 bases and J 3 bases; nucleotides not matched to a gene: 4. Germline CDR1 reads MGHDK; CDR2 reads SYGVNS. The sequencing input was memory CD8+ T cells sorted from blood. Noted subset: CD45RO+ cells pooled with CCR7-negative TemRA cells. The TCR comes from a woman under 40 in good health. The chain combines TRBV25-1 with TRBJ1-2; 12 positions agree with TRBD1. CDR3: CASHGTGGYYGYTF. The CDR3 coding sequence is TGTGCCAGCCATGGGACAGGGGGCTACTATGGCTACACCTTC.